The T cell receptor beta chain described here comes from a study of spatial heterogeneity in lung cancer. On the study more broadly: TCR and UMI combinations that were unique each appeared, on average, more than ten times in raw reads. Study observations and caveats: Compared with follow-up, resection was when ubiquitous expanded tumor TCRs appeared in blood more.

MiXCR was run by TCRdb on the 5' RACE reads, yielding one entry per CDR3 protein. The table has 50,000 to 65,000 distinct CDR3 sequences, around 8.2% seen once. Documented time point: sample taken at primary tumor resection. TCRs were sequenced from unsorted whole RNA of tumor, nontumor lung or PBMC. Between the trimmed V and J ends, which lost 3 bases and 5 bases, there was a span of 16 bases. The CDR3 length is 15 residues. Note on this clonotype: Its antigen is unknown.

The sample consisted of PBMCs, taken at surgery. This chain uses TRBV12-3 or TRBV12-4 with TRBJ2-5, with D possibly TRBD2 on 5 matching bases. This TCR came from a female donor with early-stage non-small cell lung cancer. The CDR3 bases are TGTGCCAGCAGTTTTTCTTCGGGCGGCGGGGAGACCCAGTACTTC. Its translation: CASSFSSGGGETQYF.